The clone carrying this T cell receptor (beta chain) was picked up one time. The junction departs from the called germline gene at one end, perhaps through a read error. This sample is drawn from a study of blood T cell repertoires in COVID-19. The CDR3 length is 13 residues. Germline assignment: CDR1 SGHRS and CDR2 YFSETQ. Libraries were prepared by immunoSEQ multiplex PCR; TCRdb keeps only in-frame clonotypes and omits some of them. The data hold about 140,000 clones, with almost 85% observed a single time. This rearrangement joins TRBV5-1 to TRBJ2-5; the D gene is possibly TRBD2 (6 bases). Sequenced: peripheral blood. The receptor's source is a man aged 50 to 59 with acute or convalescent COVID-19. The CDR3 reads CARSGGGGETQYF. The DNA of the CDR3 is TGCGCCCGCAGCGGCGGTGGGGGGGAGACCCAGTACTTC.